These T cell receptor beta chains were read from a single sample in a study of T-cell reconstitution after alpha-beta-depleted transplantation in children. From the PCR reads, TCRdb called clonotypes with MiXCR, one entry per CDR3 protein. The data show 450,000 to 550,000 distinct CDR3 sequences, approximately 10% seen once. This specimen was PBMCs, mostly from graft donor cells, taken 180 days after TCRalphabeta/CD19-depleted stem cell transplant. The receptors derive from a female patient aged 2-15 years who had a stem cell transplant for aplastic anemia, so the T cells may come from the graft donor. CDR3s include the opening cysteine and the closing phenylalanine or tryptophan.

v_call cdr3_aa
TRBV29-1 CSVERRTDPTDTQYF
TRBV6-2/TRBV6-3 CASSYSLSGEQYF
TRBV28 CASSPSGVYSNQPQHF
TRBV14 CASSQEFRNSYNEQFF
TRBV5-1 CASSLDMGLETQYF
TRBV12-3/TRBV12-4 CASSQRTGNTGELFF
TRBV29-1 CSVGILHLSTDTQYF
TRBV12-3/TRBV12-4 CASSLGQRAEAFF
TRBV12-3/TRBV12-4 CASSTRTADYGYTF
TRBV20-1 CSARTIAGVGTGELFF
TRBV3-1 CASSRGLAGASYEQYF
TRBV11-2 CASSLQGSPEAFF
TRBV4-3 CASSQGEQGKQFF
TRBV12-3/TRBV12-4 CASRSLGGRNTGELFF
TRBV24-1 CATSDLYGGAGELFF
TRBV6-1 CASGPPGGFYDEQFF
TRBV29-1 CSAAGGGGQGGYGYTF
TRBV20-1 CSARNRDALHQPQHF
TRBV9 CASSVVLTATYGYTF
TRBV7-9 CASSLPEDTQYF
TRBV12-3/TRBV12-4 CASRDTGQNIQYF
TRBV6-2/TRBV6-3 CASSYGVFRGGQPQHF
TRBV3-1 CASSQLIWTSGRKTDTQYF
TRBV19 CASTRPGSTHQPQHF
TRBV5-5 CASSFGRQSHGYTF
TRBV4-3 CASSPVVGLNTEAFF
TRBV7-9 CASSFSLWWYF
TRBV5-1 CASSLDGVRGYTF
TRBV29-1 CSVLGASYEQYF
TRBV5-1 CASSPGPGGFITEAFF
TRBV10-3 CAISDHAASTGTEAFF
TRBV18 CASSLQVPRDTEAFF
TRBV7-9 CASSLATVSYEQYF
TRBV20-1 CSAWDQETQYF
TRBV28 CASSLFGSRYTEAFF
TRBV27 CASSYSKLGTDTQYF
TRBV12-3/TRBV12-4 CASTWMDGAQYF
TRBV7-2 CASSLALREGRPSTDTQYF
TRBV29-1 CSVEDLRTTYNEQFF
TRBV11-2 CASSDPGTAASWRYEQYF
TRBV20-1 CSAAQGGGANVLTF
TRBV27 CASSPGQGYSNQPQHF
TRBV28 CASSRGQANNYGYTF
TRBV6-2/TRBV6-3 CASHPGGVAYEQYF
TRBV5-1 CASSSRLAGINEQFF
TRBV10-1 CASSVQGDRTDTQYF
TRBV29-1 CSVEDPPPLASGPYNEQFF
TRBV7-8 CASSLEAGELFF